Reported below is one TCR beta chain. The method was immunoSEQ multiplex PCR; TCRdb's version includes in-frame clones alone and lacks a portion of them. Of about 200,000 clones detected, approximately 93% appear once; the ten largest clones hold 0.95% to 1.1%. The data originate from a study of T cell responses to AZD1222 COVID-19 vaccine. V was shortened by 4 bases and J by 4 bases, with 5 bases between the two germline ends. This CDR3 spans 12 amino acids. The V gene is TRBV12-3 or TRBV12-4, the J gene TRBJ1-3; D gene ambiguous. This clonotype was obtained from an adult who received the AZD1222 COVID-19 vaccine. Source: peripheral blood, taken 28 days after the second AZD1222 dose. DNA for the CDR3: TGTGCCAGCAGTTCTCGGGGAAACACCATATATTTT. Translating gives CASSSRGNTIYF.